This note documents a single T cell receptor beta chain sequence. Its antigen is not known. This record belongs to a study of T cell responses to AZD1222 COVID-19 vaccine. General study results and limits: The study reported that nearly half of spike-specific TCRs target unmutated variant regions. Spike-specific TCR breadth and depth went up after people got two AZD1222 doses.

Assay used: immunoSEQ multiplex PCR; TCRdb lists only in-frame clones, some missing. The table has more than 140,000 clones, under 95% seen once. Germline CDR1 and CDR2: MNHEY and SVGAGI. CDR3 size: 15 residues. V gave up 0 bases and J gave up 0 bases; unmatched junction bases: 0. The sequence came from an adult in good health. Sequencing was performed on peripheral blood, taken on day 0 of AZD1222 vaccination. The chain has TRBV6-5 and TRBJ2-7; TRBD1 matches at 9 bases. In DNA, the CDR3 is TGTGCCAGCAGTTACTCGACAGGGGGCTCCTACGAGCAGTACTTC. This gives the protein CASSYSTGGSYEQYF.